The 2 T cell receptor beta chains below were found in one sample sequenced in a study of T-cell reconstitution after alpha-beta-depleted transplantation in children. Preparing the TCRbeta library involved the use of unique molecular identifiers. TCRdb redid the calling of the PCR reads with MiXCR, one entry per CDR3 protein. The sample has 450,000 to 600,000 distinct CDR3 sequences; approximately 16% are singletons. The material sequenced was PBMCs from the stem cell graft donor, taken from the stem cell graft. The receptors derive from a human donor who donated a stem cell graft to a child with acute lymphoblastic leukemia.

The chain recombines TRBV27 with TRBJ1-4, with 7 bases that match TRBD1. CDR1 and CDR2 from the germline V gene are MNHEY and SMNVEV (reference sequence). The CDR3 contains 14 residues. Trimming cost V 6 bases and J 8 bases; bases outside gene matches: 9. The CDR3 region is CASRSTGVGEKLFF. CDR3 DNA sequence: TGTGCCAGCAGGTCAACAGGGGTTGGGGAAAAACTGTTTTTT.

This clonotype was seen a handful of times. The V call is TRBV5-6, the J call TRBJ2-7; TRBD1 matches at 9 bases. The CDR3 consists of 16 residues. The V gene's germline CDR1 is SGHDT and CDR2 YYEEEE. After removal of 3 bases from V and 4 bases from J, the junction contained 11 bases not matched to a gene. The CDR3 loop reads CASSSGQGFAVYEQYF. CDR3 nucleotides: TGTGCCAGCAGCTCCGGACAGGGGTTTGCCGTTTACGAGCAGTACTTC.